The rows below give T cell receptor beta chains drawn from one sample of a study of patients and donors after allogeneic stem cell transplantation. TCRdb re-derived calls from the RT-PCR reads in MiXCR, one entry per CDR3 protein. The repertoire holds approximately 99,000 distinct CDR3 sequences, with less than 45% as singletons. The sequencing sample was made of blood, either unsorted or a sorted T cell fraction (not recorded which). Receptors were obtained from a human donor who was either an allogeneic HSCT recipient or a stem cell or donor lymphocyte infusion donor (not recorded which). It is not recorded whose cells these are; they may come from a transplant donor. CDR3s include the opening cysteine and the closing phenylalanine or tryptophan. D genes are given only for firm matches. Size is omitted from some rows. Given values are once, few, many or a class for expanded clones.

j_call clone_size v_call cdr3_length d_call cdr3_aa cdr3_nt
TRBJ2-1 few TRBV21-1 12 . CASIPRGTRFFF TGTGCCAGCATACCAAGGGGCACTAGGTTCTTCTTC
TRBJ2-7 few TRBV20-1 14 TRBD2 CSASGTSGRREQYF TGCAGTGCTAGCGGGACTAGCGGGAGGAGGGAGCAGTACTTC
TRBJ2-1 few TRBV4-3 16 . CASSQEHVATYNEQFF TGCGCCAGCAGCCAAGAGCACGTAGCGACCTACAATGAGCAGTTCTTC
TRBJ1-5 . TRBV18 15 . CASSPWGGIYQPQHF TGTGCCAGCTCACCTTGGGGGGGGATTTATCAGCCCCAGCATTTT
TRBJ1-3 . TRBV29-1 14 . CSVAHFSDGNTIYF TGCAGCGTTGCCCATTTTAGCGACGGAAACACCATATATTTT
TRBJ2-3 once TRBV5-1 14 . CASSLSDTADTQYF TGCGCCAGCAGCTTGTCGGACACCGCAGATACGCAGTATTTT
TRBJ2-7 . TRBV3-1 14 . CASSQELGAYEQYF TGTGCCAGCAGCCAAGAGTTGGGCGCCTACGAGCAGTACTTC
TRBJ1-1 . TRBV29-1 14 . CSVEGGGRATEAFF TGCAGCGTTGAAGGGGGCGGCCGGGCCACTGAAGCTTTCTTT
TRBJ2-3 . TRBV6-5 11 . CASRTGDTQYF TGTGCCAGCAGAACCGGAGATACGCAGTATTTT
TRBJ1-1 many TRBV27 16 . CASSYITGTGGTEAFF TGTGCCAGCAGCTATATTACCGGGACTGGGGGCACTGAAGCTTTCTTT
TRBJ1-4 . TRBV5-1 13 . CASSLTVSEKLFF TGCGCCAGCAGCTTAACAGTTTCAGAAAAACTGTTTTTT
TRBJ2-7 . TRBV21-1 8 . CARLARYF TGTGCCAGACTAGCGAGATACTTC
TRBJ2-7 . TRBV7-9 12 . CASSLASRKQYF TGTGCCAGCAGCTTAGCGAGCCGGAAGCAGTACTTC
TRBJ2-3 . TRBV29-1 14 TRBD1 CSVDAWTGPDTQYF TGCAGCGTTGATGCGTGGACAGGCCCAGATACGCAGTATTTT